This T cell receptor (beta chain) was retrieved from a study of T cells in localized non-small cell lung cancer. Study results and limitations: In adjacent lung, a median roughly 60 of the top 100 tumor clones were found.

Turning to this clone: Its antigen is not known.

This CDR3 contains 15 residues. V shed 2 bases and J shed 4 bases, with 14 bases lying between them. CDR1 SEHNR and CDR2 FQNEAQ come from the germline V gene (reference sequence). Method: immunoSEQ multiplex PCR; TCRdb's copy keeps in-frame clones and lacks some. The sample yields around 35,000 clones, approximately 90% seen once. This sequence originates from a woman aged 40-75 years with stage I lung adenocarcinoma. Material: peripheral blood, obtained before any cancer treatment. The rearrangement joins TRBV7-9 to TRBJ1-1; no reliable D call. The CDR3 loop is CASSLNPPMVTEAFF. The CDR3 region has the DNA TGTGCCAGCAGCTTAAACCCCCCCATGGTCACTGAAGCTTTCTTT.